The 30 T cell receptor beta chains below were found in one sample sequenced in a study of cytomegalovirus exposure and HLA in healthy donors (dated by TCRdb to about 2017). Library preparation used the immunoSEQ multiplex PCR assay. A mixture of 60 forward primers for TCR Vbeta segments and 13 reverse primers for TCR Jbeta segments was used in the multiplex PCR. What TCRdb holds here is the immuneACCESS table cut down to in-frame rearrangements. Part of the clones is not present; checked against another copy, under half of the missing clones reflect an unresolved V gene, and the others are unexplained. This sample has 150,000 to 200,000 clones in its table, and roughly 80% of those were observed once. 1% to 1.5% of the sample is in the top ten clones. Material for sequencing was PBMCs. The origin of the receptors is a man aged 50-59 years in good health and CMV-seropositive.

This clone was counted a single time. The gene calls are TRBV29-1 and TRBJ2-1; D unclear. V lost 2 bases to trimming and J lost 5 bases, with 13 bases between them. This CDR3 has 14 amino acids. Germline loops: CDR1 SQVTM, CDR2 ANQGSEA. CDR3 sequence (DNA): TGCAGCGTTGAAAGCTGGTCTTTCGACAATGAGCAGTTCTTC. Its protein product is CSVESWSFDNEQFF.

The chain joins TRBV28 to TRBJ2-3; D gene ambiguous. In germline, CDR1 is MDHEN, CDR2 SYDVKM. V shed 5 bases and J shed 1 base, with 13 bases lying between them. CDR3 length equals 15 residues. CDR3 sequence (DNA): TGTGCCAGCAGTCCAGGTTGGCCCCGCACAGATACGCAGTATTTT. This gives the protein CASSPGWPRTDTQYF.

This clone was found a few times. The chain carries TRBV2 and TRBJ2-3; 7 nucleotides match TRBD2. The length of the CDR3 is 17 residues. CDR1 SNHLY and CDR2 FYNNEI come from the germline V gene. Trimming at V came to 2 bases and at J to 1 base, leaving 9 bases not matched to a gene. The chain's CDR3 is CASSETPSGVGTDTQYF. CDR3 nucleotide sequence: TGTGCCAGCAGTGAAACCCCCAGCGGGGTAGGCACAGATACGCAGTATTTT.

The genes are TRBV6-1 and TRBJ1-5, with a tentative D call TRBD1 (5 bases). The CDR3 is 14 amino acids. Germline V gene sequence: CDR1 MNHNS, CDR2 SASEGT. V lost 3 bases, J lost 1 base, and 7 bases lay in between. CDR3 in amino acids: CASSEQGSNQPQHF. As DNA, the CDR3 is TGTGCCAGCAGTGAGCAGGGCAGCAATCAGCCCCAGCATTTT.

The chain combines TRBV6-5 with TRBJ2-2, with D uncertain. CDR3 length: 13 amino acids. V lost 1 base and J lost 5, with 5 bases in between. CDR1 is MNHEY, CDR2 SVGAGI, per germline. CDR3 sequence: CASSYFNTGELFF. CDR3 in DNA: TGTGCCAGCAGTTACTTTAATACCGGGGAGCTGTTTTTT.

Concerning this clone: Germline and junction disagree at one end, which may indicate a read error. The chain combines TRBV5-8 with TRBJ1-1; maybe TRBD1 (6 bases). The CDR3 runs to 13 residues. The germline gives CDR1 SGHTS, CDR2 YDEGEE. The CDR3 here is CASSSGTTPQAIF. The CDR3 nucleotides read TGTGCCAGCAGCTCTGGGACAACCCCCCAGGCAATCTTT.

The chain combines TRBV19 with TRBJ1-2; D may be TRBD1 (6 bases). Germline lookup yields CDR1 LNHDA and CDR2 SQIVND (reference sequence). This CDR3 comprises 12 residues. The CDR3 DNA is TGTGCTATCGGGGGGGCGAACTATGGCTACACCTTC. Its protein product is CAIGGANYGYTF.

The chain links TRBV5-1 to TRBJ1-6; D uncertain. The CDR3 is made up of 14 amino acids. The germline CDR1 and CDR2 sequences are SGHRS and YFSETQ. Trimming took 4 bases from V and 10 from J, leaving 15 bases between them. The CDR3 DNA sequence: TGCGCCAGCAGCCTCGAGGTGGATGACTCACCCCTCCACTTT. Protein product: CASSLEVDDSPLHF.

The CDR3 loop is CASSKVGGSYEQYF. CDR3 nucleotides: TGTGCCAGCAGCAAAGTGGGCGGGAGTTACGAGCAGTACTTC. The V gene is TRBV21-1, the J gene TRBJ2-7; whether TRBD2, the table's D call, matches the DNA was not checked. TRBV21-1 is flagged as a pseudogene. This CDR3 spans 14 amino acids.

CDR3 amino acids: CATSRAGADYGYTF. CDR3 DNA: TGTGCCACCAGCAGAGCAGGGGCTGACTATGGCTACACCTTC. The chain has TRBV15 and TRBJ1-2, with D maybe TRBD1 (6 bases). The CDR3 spans 14 residues. The V end lost 1 base, the J end lost 3 bases, and 9 bases lay between the germline ends. Germline CDR1 is LNHNV and CDR2 is YYDKDF (reference sequence).

The chain uses TRBV5-1 and TRBJ2-2; the match to TRBD1 covers 7 bases. Germline-derived CDR1 and CDR2 are SGHRS and YFSETQ. V shed 4 bases, J shed 4 bases, and the junction held 10 bases outside the gene matches. The CDR3 loop spans 16 amino acids. The CDR3 sequence is CASSPGTVTLTGELFF. For the CDR3, the DNA is TGCGCCAGCAGCCCCGGGACAGTGACCCTCACCGGGGAGCTGTTTTTT.

The V call is TRBV6-6, the J call TRBJ1-1; D may be TRBD1 (6 bases). CDR3 length equals 16 residues. V gave up 0 bases and J gave up 2 bases, with 13 bases separating them. From germline, CDR1 is MNHNY and CDR2 SVGAGI (reference sequence). CDR3 amino acids: CASSYSPGGHNTEAFF. CDR3 in DNA: TGTGCCAGCAGTTACTCTCCCGGGGGGCACAACACTGAAGCTTTCTTT.

The chain couples TRBV11-2 to TRBJ1-4; 10 bases are a match to TRBD1. Per the germline V gene, CDR1 is SGHAT and CDR2 is FQNNGV. The V and J ends lost 5 bases and 5 bases, in that order; junction bases with no gene match: 5. CDR3 length equals 15 residues. CDR3 DNA sequence: TGTGCCAGCAGCCCACCGGGACAGGGGAATGAAAAACTGTTTTTT. This encodes CASSPPGQGNEKLFF.

This chain uses TRBV9 with TRBJ2-7, with 8 nucleotides matching TRBD2. The J segment lost 4 bases and the V segment lost 2 bases, leaving 11 bases of the junction unmatched. Germline values: CDR1 SGDLS, CDR2 YYNGEE. The CDR3 covers 16 residues. The CDR3 protein is CASSVHILAELYEQYF. CDR3 nucleotide sequence: TGTGCCAGCAGCGTCCACATACTAGCGGAACTTTACGAGCAGTACTTC.

A single count supports this clone. This sequence joins TRBV7-9 and TRBJ1-1, with D unclear. The CDR3 contains 13 residues. V lost 5 bases, J lost 2 bases, and 9 bases lay in between. The germline CDR1 and CDR2 sequences are SEHNR and FQNEAQ (reference sequence). The CDR3 protein is CASSLEANTEAFF. In DNA form, the CDR3 reads TGTGCCAGCAGCCTGGAGGCAAACACTGAAGCTTTCTTT.

The chain couples TRBV5-1 to TRBJ2-4; 9 bases map to TRBD2. This CDR3 is built from 16 residues. V was pared by 5 bases and J by 7 bases, with 13 bases of the junction left unmatched. Germline lookup yields CDR1 SGHRS and CDR2 YFSETQ. DNA of the CDR3: TGCGCCAGCAGAGAGGTTAGCGGGAGCGGGGGGAACATTCAGTACTTC. Residues: CASREVSGSGGNIQYF.

The CDR3 spells CASSEGQGSSIQYF. The DNA for the CDR3 is TGTGCCAGCAGTGAGGGACAGGGGTCTAGCATTCAGTACTTC. The chain couples TRBV2 to TRBJ2-4; 10 bases are a match to TRBD1. The CDR3 extends over 14 amino acids. V lost 3 bases and J lost 9; bases outside the gene matches: 5. CDR1 and CDR2 from the germline V gene are SNHLY and FYNNEI. Full variable domain (outside the CDR3, taken from reference TRBV2 and TRBJ2-4): EPEVTQTPSHQVTQMGQEVILRCVPISNHLYFYWYRQILGQKVEFLVSFYNNEISEKSEIFDDQFSVERPDGSNFTLKIRSTKLEDSAMYFCASSEGQGSSIQYFGAGTRLSVL.

This clone was detected only a few times. V gene TRBV10-3 combines with J gene TRBJ2-3; 7 bases match TRBD2. V trimming: 4 bases; J trimming: 3 bases; junction bases outside the gene matches: 7. The CDR3 totals 15 residues. The V gene's germline CDR1 is ENHRY and CDR2 SYGVKD. Here the CDR3 DNA reads TGTGCCATCAGTGTGGGCGGGAGTCGTACAGATACGCAGTATTTT. It translates to CAISVGGSRTDTQYF.

This chain uses TRBV6-1 with TRBJ1-2, with 7 bases matching TRBD1. This CDR3 is 13 amino acids long. Germline lookup yields CDR1 MNHNS and CDR2 SASEGT. The J segment lost 4 bases and the V segment lost 11 bases, leaving 10 bases of the junction unmatched. CDR3 sequence: CAGAETGTYGYTF. CDR3 in DNA: TGTGCCGGGGCCGAGACAGGGACCTATGGCTACACCTTC.

V usage is TRBV10-1 and J usage is TRBJ2-3, with D uncertain. The CDR3 loop spans 14 amino acids. CDR1 and CDR2 (germline): WNHNN, SYGVQD (reference sequence). Trimming pared 5 bases from V and 4 bases from J, leaving 13 bases between. CDR3 in DNA: TGCGCCAGCAGTTTGACTGTTTCTGCAGATACGCAGTATTTT. Translated, it gives CASSLTVSADTQYF.

The J gene is TRBJ2-5, the V gene TRBV5-1; the match to TRBD1 covers 7 bases. Per the germline V gene, CDR1 is SGHRS and CDR2 is YFSETQ. Losses at the gene ends were 7 bases for V and 1 base for J; bases not matched to a gene: 7. There are 14 residues in the CDR3. This CDR3 reads CASGRGQSQETQYF. Here the CDR3 DNA reads TGCGCCAGCGGTCGGGGACAGAGCCAAGAGACCCAGTACTTC.

The chain uses TRBV6-5 and TRBJ2-1, with 8 bases fitting TRBD1. Germline trimming cut 3 bases from V and 9 bases from J; bases unmatched to any gene: 4. Germline V gives CDR1 MNHEY, CDR2 SVGAGI. The CDR3 is 13 amino acids. Here the CDR3 reads CASSYEGTGEQFF. Here the CDR3 DNA reads TGTGCCAGCAGTTATGAGGGGACAGGTGAGCAGTTCTTC.

CDR3 amino acids: CASSGEGFSNQPQHF. Here the CDR3 DNA reads TGTGCCAGCAGCGGTGAGGGATTCAGCAATCAGCCCCAGCATTTT. This rearrangement joins TRBV7-2 to TRBJ1-5, with D hard to call. This CDR3 spans 15 amino acids. Germline V CDR1 and CDR2: SGHTA, FQGNSA. The germline V and J ends were trimmed by 5 bases and 1 base, with 12 bases remaining between them.

The V and J genes are TRBV6-6 and TRBJ2-7; D unresolved. From germline, CDR1 is MNHNY and CDR2 SVGAGI (reference sequence). There are 14 residues in the CDR3. V was pared by 8 bases and J by 2 bases, with 16 bases between. The CDR3 is CASSSASGTYEQYF. The CDR3 bases are TGTGCCAGCTCCTCCGCGTCAGGCACCTACGAGCAGTACTTC.

V is TRBV7-8 and J is TRBJ2-1; 7 bases match TRBD1. Germline CDR1 SGHVS, CDR2 FQNEAQ. The V segment lost 4 bases and the J segment 5 bases; nucleotides outside the gene matches: 2. The CDR3 length is 13 residues. CDR3 sequence reads: CASSSGQHNEQFF. CDR3 DNA sequence: TGTGCCAGCAGCTCGGGACAGCACAATGAGCAGTTCTTC.

This clone showed up just once. V usage is TRBV5-1 and J usage is TRBJ1-2; no clear D. CDR1 is SGHRS and CDR2 is YFSETQ in the germline V gene. V was cut by 3 bases and J by 4 bases, with 13 bases left in between. This CDR3 spans 14 amino acids. DNA for the CDR3: TGCGCCAGCAGCTCCTTGCGGGGTGCCTATGGCTACACCTTC. This gives the protein CASSSLRGAYGYTF. Full variable domain (outside the CDR3, taken from reference TRBV5-1 and TRBJ1-2): KAGVTQTPRYLIKTRGQQVTLSCSPISGHRSVSWYQQTPGQGLQFLFEYFSETQRNKGNFPGRFSGRQFSNSRSEMNVSTLELGDSALYLCASSSLRGAYGYTFGSGTRLTVV.

This clone was seen a single time. A junction boundary mismatches the germline segment, possibly from a read error. The rearrangement joins TRBV7-9 to TRBJ1-1; D unresolved. The CDR3 runs 14 residues. Germline V lookup: CDR1 SEHNR, CDR2 FQNEAQ (reference sequence). Here the CDR3 reads CAGSSQVGNTEAFF. Written as DNA, the CDR3 is TGTGCCGGCAGCTCTCAGGTAGGAAACACTGAAGCTTTCTTT.

Remarks on this clone: At the DNA level, this CDR3 is encoded by other sequences in the same sample as well. The genes are TRBV5-1 and TRBJ2-5; D is possibly TRBD1 (6 bases). The CDR3 contains 13 residues. The germline V gene has CDR1 SGHRS and CDR2 YFSETQ. V was shortened by 3 bases and J by 3 bases, with 9 bases between the two germline ends. Here the CDR3 reads CASSSTGEETQYF. CDR3 bases: TGCGCCAGCAGCTCGACAGGAGAAGAGACCCAGTACTTC. Supplemented by reference TRBV5-1 and TRBJ2-5, the full variable domain reads KAGVTQTPRYLIKTRGQQVTLSCSPISGHRSVSWYQQTPGQGLQFLFEYFSETQRNKGNFPGRFSGRQFSNSRSEMNVSTLELGDSALYLCASSSTGEETQYFGPGTRLLVL.

The chain employs TRBV5-8 and TRBJ1-5; weak D call: TRBD1 (5 bases). The germline V gene encodes CDR1 SGHTS and CDR2 YDEGEE. Trimming cost V 3 bases and J 9 bases, with 19 bases left between them. The CDR3 is made up of 15 amino acids. The DNA of the CDR3 is TGTGCCAGCAGCTATCCGGGGGTGGTGAGGCGGCCCCAGCATTTT. The encoded protein is CASSYPGVVRRPQHF.

V usage is TRBV21-1 and J usage is TRBJ1-5; the table's D gene call, TRBD1, was not cross checked with the DNA. TRBV21-1 is labeled a pseudogene. The CDR3 loop spans 16 amino acids. The CDR3 DNA reads as TGTGCCAGCAGCGGACAACCTTTGAATAGCAATCAGCCCCAGCATTTT. Protein: CASSGQPLNSNQPQHF.